The rows below give T cell receptor beta chains drawn from one sample of a study of blood T cells in healthy people across ages. TCRdb used MiXCR to reprocess the 5' RACE reads, holding one entry per CDR3 protein. The profile shows 710,000 or so distinct CDR3 sequences, roughly 32% of them singletons. The sample taken for sequencing was blood. These receptor sequences come from a woman older than 75 in good health. Each CDR3 is given with its conserved first and last residue.

V gene	J gene	CDR3 protein
TRBV9	TRBJ2-5	CASSVDRHQETQYF
TRBV20-1	TRBJ2-3	CSASRDSKAQYF
TRBV20-1	TRBJ1-6	CSARDTSSYNSPLHF
TRBV30	TRBJ1-5	CAWTRQGAGQPQHF
TRBV20-1	TRBJ1-2	CSANSGGYGYTF
TRBV25-1	TRBJ1-2	CASSTLISLYGYTF
TRBV5-1	TRBJ2-1	CASSHFRAKSSYNEQFF
TRBV7-2	TRBJ2-4	CASSLAGGLDIQYF
TRBV11-2	TRBJ2-5	CASSLGAATRQETQYF
TRBV19	TRBJ2-1	CASSLQGAFDEQFF
TRBV7-2	TRBJ2-1	CASSPRVAEQFF
TRBV4-3	TRBJ2-3	CASSQDLAGNTDTQYF
TRBV20-1	TRBJ1-6	CSASRTGPDSPLHF
TRBV13	TRBJ1-1	CASSSTGKSAFF
TRBV5-4	TRBJ2-5	CATSPQINSYNEQYF
TRBV28	TRBJ2-3	CASRGDTPITQYF
TRBV6-1	TRBJ2-3	CASSEPQGVADTQYF
TRBV27	TRBJ2-2	CASSRTGSGELFF
TRBV4-3	-	CASSRRSGGTYNEQYF
TRBV19	TRBJ2-3	CASSIRDRAHRPSPSTDTQYF
TRBV9	TRBJ2-3	CAGSAGLGTDTQYF
TRBV12-3/TRBV12-4	TRBJ1-6	CASSRDGRYSPLHF
TRBV9	TRBJ2-6	CASSAMTGRTPGANVLTF
TRBV9	TRBJ1-2	CASSVATGGYGYTF
TRBV5-1	TRBJ2-5	CTSSPLIRLSGGEQYF
TRBV20-1	TRBJ1-5	CSARITTPGTLSGQPQHF
TRBV20-1	TRBJ1-2	CSALGQGPVNSGYTF
TRBV27	TRBJ1-5	CASSLQQGVGQPQHF
TRBV5-1	TRBJ1-1	CASSLAAGLEAFF